This T cell receptor (beta chain) is drawn from a study of blood T cells in healthy people across ages. Study outcomes and limitations: In these data, TCR beta diversity tracked strongly with naive T cell percentage. Greater diversity and more naive CD4+ cells were seen in long-lived donors than in aged donors.

CDR3 size: 13 residues. Germline V gene lookup returns CDR1 DFQATT and CDR2 SNEGSKA (reference sequence). This clonotype is a singleton in its sample. Its antigen is unidentified. Then a second PCR, running roughly 6 to 11 cycles, was carried out with a sample-barcoded 5' primer and a J-beta primer mix. Every cDNA molecule bore a tag from a template-switch adaptor containing 12 random nucleotides. TCRdb independently ran MiXCR on the 5' RACE reads; one entry per CDR3 protein. The sample holds almost 1 million distinct CDR3 sequences, 51% seen once. The sequenced material came from blood. The clonotype originates from a woman aged 55-69 years in good health. This sequence joins TRBV20-1 and TRBJ2-5; perhaps D is TRBD1 or TRBD2 (5 bases each). With the DNA end fitting TRBJ2-7 better, the J assignment may be wrong. The CDR3 loop is CSARPGPLYEQYF. CDR3 in DNA: TGCAGTGCTAGACCGGGACCGCTCTACGAGCAGTACTTC.